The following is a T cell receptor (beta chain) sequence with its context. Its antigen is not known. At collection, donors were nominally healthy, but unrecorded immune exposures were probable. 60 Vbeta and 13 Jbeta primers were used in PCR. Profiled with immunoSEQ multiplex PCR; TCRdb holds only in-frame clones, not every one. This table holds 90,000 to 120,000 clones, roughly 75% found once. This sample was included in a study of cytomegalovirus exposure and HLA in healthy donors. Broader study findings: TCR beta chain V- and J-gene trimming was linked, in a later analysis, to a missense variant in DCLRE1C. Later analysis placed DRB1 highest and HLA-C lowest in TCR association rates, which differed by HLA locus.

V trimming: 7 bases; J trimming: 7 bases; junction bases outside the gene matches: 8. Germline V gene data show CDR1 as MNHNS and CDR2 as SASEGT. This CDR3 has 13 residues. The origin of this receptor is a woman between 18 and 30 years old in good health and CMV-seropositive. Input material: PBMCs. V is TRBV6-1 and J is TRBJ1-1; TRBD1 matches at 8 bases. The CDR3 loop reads CASTPTGGFEAFF. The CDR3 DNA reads TGTGCCAGCACTCCTACAGGGGGATTTGAAGCTTTCTTT.